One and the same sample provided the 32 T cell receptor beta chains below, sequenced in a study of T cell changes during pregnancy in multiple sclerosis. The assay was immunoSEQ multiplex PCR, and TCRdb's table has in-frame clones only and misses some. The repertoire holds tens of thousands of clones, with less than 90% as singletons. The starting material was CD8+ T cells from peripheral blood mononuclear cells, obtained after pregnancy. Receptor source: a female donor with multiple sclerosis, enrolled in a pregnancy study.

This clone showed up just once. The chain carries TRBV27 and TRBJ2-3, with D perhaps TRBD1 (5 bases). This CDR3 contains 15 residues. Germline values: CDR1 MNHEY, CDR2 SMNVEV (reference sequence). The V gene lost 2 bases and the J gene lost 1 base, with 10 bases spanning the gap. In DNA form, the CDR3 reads TGTGCCAGCAGTTTAAGGCCAGGGCGCACAGATACGCAGTATTTT. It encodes CASSLRPGRTDTQYF.

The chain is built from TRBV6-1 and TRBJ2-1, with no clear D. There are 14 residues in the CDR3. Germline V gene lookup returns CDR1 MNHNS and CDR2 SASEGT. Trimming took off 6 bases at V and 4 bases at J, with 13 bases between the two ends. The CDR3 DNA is TGTGCCAGCAGCCCCACGGTGGAGTACAATGAGCAGTTCTTC. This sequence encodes CASSPTVEYNEQFF.

CDR3 bases: TGTGCCAGCAGCGAGGGACTAGCAGTCTTGTACGAGCAGTACTTC. It yields the protein CASSEGLAVLYEQYF. The chain couples TRBV11-2 to TRBJ2-7, with 9 nucleotides matching TRBD2. The ends lost 5 bases at V and 4 bases at J; junction bases unmatched: 9. This CDR3 is 15 amino acids long. Germline V lookup: CDR1 SGHAT, CDR2 FQNNGV.

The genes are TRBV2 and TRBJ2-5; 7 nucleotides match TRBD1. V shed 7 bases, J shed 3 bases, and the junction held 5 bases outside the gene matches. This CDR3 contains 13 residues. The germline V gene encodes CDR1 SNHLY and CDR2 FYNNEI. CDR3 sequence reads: CASMGTVEETQYF. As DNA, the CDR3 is TGTGCCAGCATGGGGACAGTGGAAGAGACCCAGTACTTC.

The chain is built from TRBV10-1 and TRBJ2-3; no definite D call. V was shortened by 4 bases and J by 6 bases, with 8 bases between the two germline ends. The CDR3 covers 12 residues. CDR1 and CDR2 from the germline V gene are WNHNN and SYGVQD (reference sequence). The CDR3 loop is CASSGLEDTQYF. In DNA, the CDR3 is TGCGCCAGCAGTGGGTTAGAGGATACGCAGTATTTT.

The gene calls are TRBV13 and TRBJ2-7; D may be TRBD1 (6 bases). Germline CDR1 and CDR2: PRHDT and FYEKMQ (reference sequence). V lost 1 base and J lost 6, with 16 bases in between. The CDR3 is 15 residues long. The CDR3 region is CASSLETGLEGEQYF. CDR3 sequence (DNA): TGTGCCAGCAGCTTAGAGACAGGTCTGGAAGGCGAGCAGTACTTC.

The CDR3 loop reads CASSISSGRAFGEQFF. The CDR3, as DNA: TGTGCCAGCAGTATTAGTAGCGGGAGGGCCTTTGGTGAGCAGTTCTTC. The chain has TRBV28 and TRBJ2-1; 11 positions match TRBD2. Germline V gives CDR1 MDHEN, CDR2 SYDVKM. CDR3 size: 16 residues. Trimming took 5 bases from V and 9 from J; bases not matched to a gene: 12.

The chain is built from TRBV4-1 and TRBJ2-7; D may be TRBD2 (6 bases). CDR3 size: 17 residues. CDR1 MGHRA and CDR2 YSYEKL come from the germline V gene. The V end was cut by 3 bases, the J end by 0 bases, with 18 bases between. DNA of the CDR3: TGCGCCAGCAGCCAGGAGGGTGGGACCACTCCCTCCTACGAGCAGTACTTC. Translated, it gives CASSQEGGTTPSYEQYF.

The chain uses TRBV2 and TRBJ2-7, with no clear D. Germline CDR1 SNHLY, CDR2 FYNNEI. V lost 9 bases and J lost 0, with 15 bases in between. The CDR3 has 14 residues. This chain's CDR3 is CARTIRQDSYEQYF. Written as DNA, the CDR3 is TGTGCCAGGACAATCAGGCAGGACTCCTACGAGCAGTACTTC.

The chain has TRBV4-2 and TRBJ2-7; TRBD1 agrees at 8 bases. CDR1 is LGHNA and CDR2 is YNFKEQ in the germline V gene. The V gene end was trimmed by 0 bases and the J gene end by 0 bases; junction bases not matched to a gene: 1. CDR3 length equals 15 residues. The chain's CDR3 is CASSQDQGASYEQYF. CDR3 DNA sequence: TGTGCCAGCAGCCAAGACCAGGGGGCCTCCTACGAGCAGTACTTC.

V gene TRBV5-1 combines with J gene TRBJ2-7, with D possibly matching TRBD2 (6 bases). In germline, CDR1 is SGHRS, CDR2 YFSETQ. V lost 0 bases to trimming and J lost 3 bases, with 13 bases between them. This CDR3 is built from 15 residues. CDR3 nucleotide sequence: TGCGCCAGCAGCTTGGTTGCGGGGAGTGACTACGAGCAGTACTTC. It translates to CASSLVAGSDYEQYF.

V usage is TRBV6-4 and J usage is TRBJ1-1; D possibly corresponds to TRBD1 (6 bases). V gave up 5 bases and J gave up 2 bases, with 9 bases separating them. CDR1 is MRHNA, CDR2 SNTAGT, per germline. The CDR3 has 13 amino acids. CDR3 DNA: TGTGCCAGCAGTTCAGGGGATAACACTGAAGCTTTCTTT. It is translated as CASSSGDNTEAFF.

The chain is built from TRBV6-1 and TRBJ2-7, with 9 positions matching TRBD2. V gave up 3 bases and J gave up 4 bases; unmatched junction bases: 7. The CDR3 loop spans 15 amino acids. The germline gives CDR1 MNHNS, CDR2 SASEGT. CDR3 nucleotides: TGTGCCAGCAGTGAGTCGACTAGCGGACCTTACGAGCAGTACTTC. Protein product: CASSESTSGPYEQYF.

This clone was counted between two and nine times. The CDR3 bases are TGCGCCAGCAGCCAAGAACGACTAGCGCACTCCTACGAGCAGTACTTC. It yields the protein CASSQERLAHSYEQYF. V and J are TRBV4-3 and TRBJ2-7; 8 nucleotides agree with TRBD2. Germline V gene lookup returns CDR1 LGHNA and CDR2 YSLEER. Unmatched junction bases numbered 4, after V lost 0 bases and J lost 0 bases. There are 16 residues in the CDR3.

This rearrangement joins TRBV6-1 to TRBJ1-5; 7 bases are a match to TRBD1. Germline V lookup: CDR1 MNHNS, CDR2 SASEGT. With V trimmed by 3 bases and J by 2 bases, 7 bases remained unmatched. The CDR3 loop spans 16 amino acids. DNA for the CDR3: TGTGCCAGCAGTGATGAGAACAGGGGAGGCAATCAGCCCCAGCATTTT. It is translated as CASSDENRGGNQPQHF.

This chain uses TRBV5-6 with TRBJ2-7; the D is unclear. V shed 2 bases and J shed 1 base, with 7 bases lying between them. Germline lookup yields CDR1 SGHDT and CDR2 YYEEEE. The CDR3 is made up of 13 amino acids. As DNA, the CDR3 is TGTGCCAGCAGCTTCACTTTATCCTACGAGCAGTACTTC. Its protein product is CASSFTLSYEQYF.

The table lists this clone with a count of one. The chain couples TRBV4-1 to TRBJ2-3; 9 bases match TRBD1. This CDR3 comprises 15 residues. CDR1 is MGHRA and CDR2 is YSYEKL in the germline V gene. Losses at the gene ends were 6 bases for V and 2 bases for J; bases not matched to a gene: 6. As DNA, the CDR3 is TGCGCCAGCAGTCACCGGGACAGGGACACAGATACGCAGTATTTT. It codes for CASSHRDRDTDTQYF.

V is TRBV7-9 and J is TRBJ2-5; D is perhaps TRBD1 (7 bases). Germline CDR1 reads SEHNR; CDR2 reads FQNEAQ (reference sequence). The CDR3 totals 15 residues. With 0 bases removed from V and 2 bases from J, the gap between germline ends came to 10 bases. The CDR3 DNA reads TGTGCCAGCAGCTTAGCCAGGGGGGATCAAGAGACCCAGTACTTC. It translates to CASSLARGDQETQYF.

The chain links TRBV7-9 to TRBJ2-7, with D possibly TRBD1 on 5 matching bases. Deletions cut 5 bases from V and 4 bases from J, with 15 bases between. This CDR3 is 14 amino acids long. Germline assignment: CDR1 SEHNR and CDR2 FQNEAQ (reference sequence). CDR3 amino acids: CASSSPGQGYEQYF. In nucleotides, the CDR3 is TGTGCCAGCAGCAGCCCCGGGCAGGGATACGAGCAGTACTTC.

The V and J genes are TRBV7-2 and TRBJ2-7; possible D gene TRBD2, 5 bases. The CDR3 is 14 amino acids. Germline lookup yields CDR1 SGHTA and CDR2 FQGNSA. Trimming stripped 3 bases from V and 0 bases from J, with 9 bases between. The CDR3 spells CASSFPSLSYEQYF. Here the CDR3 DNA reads TGTGCCAGCAGCTTCCCTAGCCTCTCCTACGAGCAGTACTTC.

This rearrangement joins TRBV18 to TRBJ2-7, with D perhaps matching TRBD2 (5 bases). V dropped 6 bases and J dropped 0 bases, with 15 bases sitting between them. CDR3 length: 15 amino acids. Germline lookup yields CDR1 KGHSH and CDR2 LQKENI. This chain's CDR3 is CASSSSSGISYEQYF. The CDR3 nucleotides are TGTGCCAGCTCCTCTTCCTCGGGGATCTCCTACGAGCAGTACTTC.

The CDR3 DNA reads TGCAGCGGAGGCGGGAGCGGCGAGCAGTACTTC. As protein: CSGGGSGEQYF. This chain uses TRBV29-1 with TRBJ2-7, with 7 positions matching TRBD2. CDR1 is SQVTM, CDR2 ANQGSEA, per germline. The CDR3 contains 11 residues. The ends lost 7 bases at V and 6 bases at J; junction bases unmatched: 6.

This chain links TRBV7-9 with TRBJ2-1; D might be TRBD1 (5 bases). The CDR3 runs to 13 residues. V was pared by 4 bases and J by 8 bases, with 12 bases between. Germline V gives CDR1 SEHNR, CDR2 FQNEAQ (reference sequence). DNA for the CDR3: TGTGCCAGCAGCTCAAAGACAGACGATGAGCAGTTCTTC. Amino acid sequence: CASSSKTDDEQFF.

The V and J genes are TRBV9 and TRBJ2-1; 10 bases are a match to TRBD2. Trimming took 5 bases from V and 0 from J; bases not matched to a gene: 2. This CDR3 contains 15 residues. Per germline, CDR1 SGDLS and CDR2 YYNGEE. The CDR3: CASSPSGSSYNEQFF. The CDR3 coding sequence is TGTGCCAGCAGTCCTAGCGGGAGCTCCTACAATGAGCAGTTCTTC.

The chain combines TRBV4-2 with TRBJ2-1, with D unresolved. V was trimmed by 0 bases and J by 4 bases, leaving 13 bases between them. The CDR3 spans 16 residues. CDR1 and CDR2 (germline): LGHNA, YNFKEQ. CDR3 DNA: TGTGCCAGCAGCCAAGATACACACGAATGGTACAATGAGCAGTTCTTC. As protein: CASSQDTHEWYNEQFF.

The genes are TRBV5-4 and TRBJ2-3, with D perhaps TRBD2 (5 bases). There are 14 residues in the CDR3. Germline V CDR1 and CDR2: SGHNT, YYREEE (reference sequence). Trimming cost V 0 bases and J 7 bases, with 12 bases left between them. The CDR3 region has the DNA TGTGCCAGCAGCTTGGGGGAGAATATTTATACGCAGTATTTT. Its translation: CASSLGENIYTQYF.

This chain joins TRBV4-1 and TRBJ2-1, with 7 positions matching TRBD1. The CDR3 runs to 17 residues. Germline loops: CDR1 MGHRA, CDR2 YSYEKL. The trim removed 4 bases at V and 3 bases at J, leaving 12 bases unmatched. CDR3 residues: CASSLQGLTGFYNEQFF. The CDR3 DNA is TGCGCCAGCAGCCTCCAAGGATTGACAGGGTTCTACAATGAGCAGTTCTTC.

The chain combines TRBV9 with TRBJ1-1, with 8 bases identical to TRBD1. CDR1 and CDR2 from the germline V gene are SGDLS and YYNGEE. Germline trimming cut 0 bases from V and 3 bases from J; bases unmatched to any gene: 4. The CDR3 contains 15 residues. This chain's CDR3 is CASSVATGGDTEAFF. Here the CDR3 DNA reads TGTGCCAGCAGCGTAGCTACAGGGGGTGACACTGAAGCTTTCTTT.

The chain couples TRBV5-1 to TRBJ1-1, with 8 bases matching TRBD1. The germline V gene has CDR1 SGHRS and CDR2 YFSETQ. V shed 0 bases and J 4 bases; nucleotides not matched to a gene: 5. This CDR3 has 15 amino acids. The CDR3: CASSLGGDRGTEAFF. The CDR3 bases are TGCGCCAGCAGCTTGGGTGGCGACAGGGGCACTGAAGCTTTCTTT.

Here the CDR3 reads CASSLGPYQETQYF. The CDR3 bases are TGTGCCAGCAGCTTAGGGCCGTACCAAGAGACCCAGTACTTC. The rearrangement uses TRBV11-2 and TRBJ2-5; D remains ambiguous. Germline V gene data show CDR1 as SGHAT and CDR2 as FQNNGV. V shed 1 base and J shed 0 bases, with 6 bases lying between them. The CDR3 is 14 residues long.

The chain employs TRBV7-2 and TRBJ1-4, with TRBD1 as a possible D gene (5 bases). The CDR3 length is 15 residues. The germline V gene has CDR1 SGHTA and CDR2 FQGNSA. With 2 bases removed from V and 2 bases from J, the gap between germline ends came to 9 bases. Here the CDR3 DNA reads TGTGCCAGCAGCTTATACGGGGGGACTAATGAAAAACTGTTTTTT. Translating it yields CASSLYGGTNEKLFF.

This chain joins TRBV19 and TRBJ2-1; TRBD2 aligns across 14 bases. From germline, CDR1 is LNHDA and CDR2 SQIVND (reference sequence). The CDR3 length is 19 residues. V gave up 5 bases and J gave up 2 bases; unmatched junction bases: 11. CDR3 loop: CASSQRTSGRTLPYNEQFF. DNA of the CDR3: TGTGCCAGTAGTCAGAGGACTAGCGGGAGGACTCTCCCCTACAATGAGCAGTTCTTC.